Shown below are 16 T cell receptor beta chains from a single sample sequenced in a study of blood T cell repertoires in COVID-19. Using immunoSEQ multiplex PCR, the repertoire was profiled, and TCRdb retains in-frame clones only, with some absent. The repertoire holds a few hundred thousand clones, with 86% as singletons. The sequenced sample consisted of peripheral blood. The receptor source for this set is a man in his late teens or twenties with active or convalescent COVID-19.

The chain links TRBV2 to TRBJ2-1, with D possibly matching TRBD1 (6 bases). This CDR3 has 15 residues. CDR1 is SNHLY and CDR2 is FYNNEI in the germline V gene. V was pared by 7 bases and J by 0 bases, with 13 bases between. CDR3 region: CASMFQGSSYNEQFF. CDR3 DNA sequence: TGTGCCAGCATGTTTCAGGGGAGCTCCTACAATGAGCAGTTCTTC. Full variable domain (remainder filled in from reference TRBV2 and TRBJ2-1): EPEVTQTPSHQVTQMGQEVILRCVPISNHLYFYWYRQILGQKVEFLVSFYNNEISEKSEIFDDQFSVERPDGSNFTLKIRSTKLEDSAMYFCASMFQGSSYNEQFFGPGTRLTVL.

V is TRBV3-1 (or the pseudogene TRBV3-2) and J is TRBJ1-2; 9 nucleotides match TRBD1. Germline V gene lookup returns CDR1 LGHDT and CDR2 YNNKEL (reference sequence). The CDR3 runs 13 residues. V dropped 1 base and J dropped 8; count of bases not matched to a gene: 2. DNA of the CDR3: TGTGCCAGCAGCCAAGGGGGGACAGGGGGCTACACCTTC. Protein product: CASSQGGTGGYTF.

The CDR3 loop reads CASSPPGQGLYRELFF. CDR3 in DNA: TGTGCCAGCAGTCCGCCGGGACAGGGGTTGTACAGGGAGCTGTTTTTT. The rearrangement links TRBV28 to TRBJ2-2; TRBD1 aligns across 10 bases. Germline V lookup: CDR1 MDHEN, CDR2 SYDVKM. CDR3 size: 16 residues. Trimming at V came to 5 bases and at J to 9 bases, leaving 12 bases not matched to a gene. Variable domain in full (rest from reference TRBV28 and TRBJ2-2): DVKVTQSSRYLVKRTGEKVFLECVQDMDHENMFWYRQDPGLGLRLIYFSYDVKMKEKGDIPEGYSVSREKKERFSLILESASTNQTSMYLCASSPPGQGLYRELFFGEGSRLTVL.

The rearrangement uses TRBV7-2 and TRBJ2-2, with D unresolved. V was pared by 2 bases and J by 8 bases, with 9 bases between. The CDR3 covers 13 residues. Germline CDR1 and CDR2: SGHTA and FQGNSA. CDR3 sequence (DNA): TGTGCCAGCAGCTTAAGTCTCGAGGGGGAGCTGTTTTTT. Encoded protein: CASSLSLEGELFF.

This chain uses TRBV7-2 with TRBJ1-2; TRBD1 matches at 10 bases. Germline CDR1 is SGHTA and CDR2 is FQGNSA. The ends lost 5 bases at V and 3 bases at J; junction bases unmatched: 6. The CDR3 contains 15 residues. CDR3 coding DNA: TGTGCCAGCAGCGTCGGGACAGGGGCCGACTATGGCTACACCTTC. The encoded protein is CASSVGTGADYGYTF.

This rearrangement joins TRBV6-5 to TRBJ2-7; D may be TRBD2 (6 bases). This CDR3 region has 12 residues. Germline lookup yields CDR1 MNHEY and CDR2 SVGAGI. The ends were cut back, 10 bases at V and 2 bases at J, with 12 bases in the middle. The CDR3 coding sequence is TGTGCCACCCGGAGGGAGACCTACGAGCAGTACTTC. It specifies CATRRETYEQYF.

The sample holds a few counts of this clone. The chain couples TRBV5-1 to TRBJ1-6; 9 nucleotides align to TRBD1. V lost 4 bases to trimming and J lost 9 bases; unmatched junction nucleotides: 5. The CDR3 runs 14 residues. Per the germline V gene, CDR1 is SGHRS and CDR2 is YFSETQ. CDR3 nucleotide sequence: TGCGCCAGCAGCGAACGACAGGGGGTTTCACCCCTCCACTTT. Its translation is CASSERQGVSPLHF.

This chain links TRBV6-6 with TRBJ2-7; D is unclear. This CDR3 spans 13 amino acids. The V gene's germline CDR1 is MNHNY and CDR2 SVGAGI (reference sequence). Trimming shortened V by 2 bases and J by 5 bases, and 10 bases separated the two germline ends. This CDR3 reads CASSYPHRDEQYF. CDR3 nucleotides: TGTGCCAGCAGTTACCCTCATCGGGACGAGCAGTACTTC.

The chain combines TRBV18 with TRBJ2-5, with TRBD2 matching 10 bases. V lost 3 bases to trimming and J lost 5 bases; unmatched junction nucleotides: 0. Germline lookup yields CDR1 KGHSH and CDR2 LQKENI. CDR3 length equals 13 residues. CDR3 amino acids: CASSPGLAETQYF. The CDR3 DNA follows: TGTGCCAGCTCACCGGGACTAGCGGAGACCCAGTACTTC.

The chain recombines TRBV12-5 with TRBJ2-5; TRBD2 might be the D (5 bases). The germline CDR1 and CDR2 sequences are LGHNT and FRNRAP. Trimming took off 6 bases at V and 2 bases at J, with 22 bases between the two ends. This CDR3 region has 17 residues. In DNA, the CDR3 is TGTGCTAGTGGCCTACCCTATACAGTCCCGGGGCAAGAGACCCAGTACTTC. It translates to CASGLPYTVPGQETQYF.

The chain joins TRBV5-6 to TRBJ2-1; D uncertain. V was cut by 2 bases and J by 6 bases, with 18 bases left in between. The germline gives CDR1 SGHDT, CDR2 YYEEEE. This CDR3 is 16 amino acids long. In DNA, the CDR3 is TGTGCCAGCAGCTTTGAGCAGGCCGTAATCTCCAATGAGCAGTTCTTC. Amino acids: CASSFEQAVISNEQFF.

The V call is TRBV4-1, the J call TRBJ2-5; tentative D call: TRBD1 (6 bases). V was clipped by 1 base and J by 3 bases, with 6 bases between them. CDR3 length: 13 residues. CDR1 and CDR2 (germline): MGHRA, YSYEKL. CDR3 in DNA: TGCGCCAGCAGCCAAGCAGGGGAAGAGACCCAGTACTTC. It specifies CASSQAGEETQYF.

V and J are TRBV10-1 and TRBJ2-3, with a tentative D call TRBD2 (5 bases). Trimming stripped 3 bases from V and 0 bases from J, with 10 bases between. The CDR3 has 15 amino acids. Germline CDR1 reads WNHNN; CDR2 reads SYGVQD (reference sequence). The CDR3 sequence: CASSDGLLSTDTQYF. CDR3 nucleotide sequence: TGCGCCAGCAGTGATGGACTTTTAAGCACAGATACGCAGTATTTT.

The CDR3 coding sequence is TGTGCCAGCAGCCAAGATTTGGGCCGTATGGAGCTGTTTTTT. It codes for CASSQDLGRMELFF. The V and J genes are TRBV4-2 and TRBJ2-2; D gene unclear. Trimming cost V 0 bases and J 10 bases, with 12 bases left between them. Germline V lookup: CDR1 LGHNA, CDR2 YNFKEQ. This CDR3 is built from 14 residues.

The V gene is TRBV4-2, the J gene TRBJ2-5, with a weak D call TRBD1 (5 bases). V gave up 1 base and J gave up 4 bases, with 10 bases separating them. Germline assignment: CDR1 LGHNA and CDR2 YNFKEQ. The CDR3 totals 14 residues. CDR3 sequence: CASSQGTPPETQYF. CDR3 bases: TGTGCCAGCAGCCAAGGGACACCCCCAGAGACCCAGTACTTC.

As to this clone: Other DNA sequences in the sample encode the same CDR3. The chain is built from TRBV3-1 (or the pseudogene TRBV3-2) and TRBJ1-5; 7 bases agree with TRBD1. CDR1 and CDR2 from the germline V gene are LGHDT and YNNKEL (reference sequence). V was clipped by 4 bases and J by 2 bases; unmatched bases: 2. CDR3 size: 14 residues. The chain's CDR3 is CASSPTGGNQPQHF. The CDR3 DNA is TGTGCCAGCAGCCCAACAGGGGGCAATCAGCCCCAGCATTTT.